What follows are 26 T cell receptor beta chains derived from one specimen sequenced in a study of blood T cells in healthy people across ages. The second PCR ran about 6 to 11 cycles with a sample-barcoded 5' primer and J-beta primers. TCRdb analysed the 5' RACE reads with MiXCR anew, one entry per CDR3 protein. Among over 1.5 million distinct CDR3 sequences listed, about 49% were seen once. Sequencing input: blood. Receptors were obtained from a woman aged 40-49 years in good health.

The table lists this clonotype with a count of one. The chain employs TRBV4-2 and TRBJ1-1, with no clear D. V lost 3 bases to trimming and J lost 2 bases, with 13 bases between them. The CDR3 runs to 15 residues. CDR1 is LGHNA, CDR2 YNFKEQ, per germline. CDR3 protein: CASSHADGYNTEAFF. As DNA, the CDR3 is TGTGCCAGCAGCCATGCGGACGGATATAACACTGAAGCTTTCTTT.

The chain carries TRBV12-3 or TRBV12-4 and TRBJ1-2; no definite D call. Trimming removed 6 bases at V and 6 bases at J, with 11 bases between. There are 12 residues in the CDR3. CDR3 residues: CASSPTTHGYTF. CDR3 bases: TGTGCCAGCAGCCCCACAACGCATGGCTACACCTTC.

This clonotype was seen only once. The chain links TRBV6-5 to TRBJ2-5; TRBD1 aligns across 7 bases. V was pared by 6 bases and J by 11 bases, with 18 bases of the junction left unmatched. Germline V gene data show CDR1 as MNHEY and CDR2 as SVGAGI. The CDR3 sequence is 15 residues long. For the CDR3, the DNA is TGTGCCAGCAGCACAGGGGCCTACGAGAACAATGAGCAGTACTTC. This translates into CASSTGAYENNEQYF.

This sequence joins TRBV6-5 and TRBJ2-3; TRBD1 is a possible D gene (5 bases). Germline CDR1 reads MNHEY; CDR2 reads SVGAGI. This CDR3 comprises 15 residues. The V end lost 1 base, the J end lost 2 bases, and 10 bases lay between the germline ends. The CDR3 region is CASSYFQGITDTQYF. DNA for the CDR3: TGTGCCAGCAGTTACTTCCAGGGAATCACAGATACGCAGTATTTT.

This clonotype has just a few counts. J is TRBJ2-1 and V is TRBV6-6; D possibly matches TRBD1 or TRBD2 (6 bases each). Trimming left V 1 base short and J 7 bases short, with 11 bases between. Germline V gene data show CDR1 as MNHNY and CDR2 as SVGAGI (reference sequence). The CDR3 sequence is 14 residues long. The CDR3 protein is CASSYWGAMNEQFF. The DNA of the CDR3 is TGTGCCAGCAGTTACTGGGGGGCCATGAATGAGCAGTTCTTC.

The rearrangement links TRBV7-9 to TRBJ1-2; D remains ambiguous. Per the germline V gene, CDR1 is SEHNR and CDR2 is FQNEAQ (reference sequence). The CDR3 extends over 13 amino acids. V was clipped by 5 bases and J by 6 bases, with 13 bases between them. The CDR3 region has the DNA TGTGCCAGCAGCCTGACACCTAGAGATGGCTACACCTTC. Translation gives CASSLTPRDGYTF.

CDR3 loop: CASSLFGGQRIATNEKLFF. The CDR3 DNA sequence: TGTGCCAGCAGTTTATTCGGGGGACAGAGAATTGCAACTAATGAAAAACTGTTTTTT. This rearrangement joins TRBV27 to TRBJ1-4; 7 bases agree with TRBD1. CDR1 and CDR2 from the germline V gene are MNHEY and SMNVEV (reference sequence). The CDR3 consists of 19 residues. V was pared by 1 base and J by 0 bases, with 11 bases of the junction left unmatched.

This clonotype showed up just a few times. The chain recombines TRBV6-2 or TRBV6-3 with TRBJ2-3, with 7 bases aligning to TRBD1. The CDR3 sequence is 15 residues long. The germline gives CDR1 MNHEY, CDR2 SVGEGT. J gave up 0 bases and V 7 bases, and 7 bases lay outside the gene matches. In DNA form, the CDR3 reads TGTGCCAGCAAACCTGACAGGGCCAGCACAGATACGCAGTATTTT. Protein: CASKPDRASTDTQYF.

The chain has TRBV27 and TRBJ2-3; D is uncertain. In germline, CDR1 is MNHEY, CDR2 SMNVEV (reference sequence). Trimming stripped 7 bases from V and 2 bases from J, with 22 bases between. The CDR3 is made up of 17 amino acids. CDR3: CASKFVGLDQTTDTQYF. The CDR3 DNA reads as TGTGCCAGCAAGTTCGTCGGGCTTGATCAGACCACAGATACGCAGTATTTT.

The rearrangement uses TRBV9 and TRBJ1-6; 7 bases map to TRBD1. The CDR3 is 14 amino acids. V was clipped by 4 bases and J by 6 bases; unmatched bases: 4. The germline gives CDR1 SGDLS, CDR2 YYNGEE. The CDR3 DNA follows: TGTGCCAGCAGCCAGACAGGGATTAATTCACCCCTCCACTTT. Translating gives CASSQTGINSPLHF. Full variable domain (missing parts from reference TRBV9 and TRBJ1-6): DSGVTQTPKHLITATGQRVTLRCSPRSGDLSVYWYQQSLDQGLQFLIQYYNGEERAKGNILERFSAQQFPDLHSELNLSSLELGDSALYFCASSQTGINSPLHFGNGTRLTVT.

V usage is TRBV12-3 or TRBV12-4 and J usage is TRBJ1-4; D not resolved. The V and J ends lost 6 bases and 8 bases respectively, with 13 bases between them. This CDR3 is built from 13 residues. DNA for the CDR3: TGTGCCAGCAGCGACCCAAGGAGGGAAAAACTGTTTTTT. Translation gives CASSDPRREKLFF.

This clonotype has only a few counts. V usage is TRBV29-1 and J usage is TRBJ1-2; D is uncertain. Germline V gene sequence: CDR1 SQVTM, CDR2 ANQGSEA. V dropped 0 bases and J dropped 4 bases, with 9 bases sitting between them. The CDR3 is made up of 13 amino acids. The CDR3 nucleotides are TGCAGCGTTGAAGATAACCCCTCCTATGGCTACACCTTC. This codes for CSVEDNPSYGYTF. Variable domain in full (rest from reference TRBV29-1 and TRBJ1-2): SAVISQKPSRDICQRGTSLTIQCQVDSQVTMMFWYRQQPGQSLTLIATANQGSEATYESGFVIDKFPISRPNLTFSTLTVSNMSPEDSSIYLCSVEDNPSYGYTFGSGTRLTVV.

This chain joins TRBV7-2 and TRBJ2-3; a possible D gene is TRBD2 (5 bases). The CDR3 runs 15 residues. Trimming left V 3 bases short and J 2 bases short, with 12 bases between. The germline gives CDR1 SGHTA, CDR2 FQGNSA. DNA for the CDR3: TGTGCCAGCAGCTTCCAAGCGGCCACCACAGATACGCAGTATTTT. This translates into CASSFQAATTDTQYF.

This clonotype occurred a few times. A read error may produce the germline difference seen at one junction end. The rearrangement uses TRBV7-7 and TRBJ2-1; tentatively, D is TRBD1 (5 bases). The CDR3 length is 16 residues. Germline V gene lookup returns CDR1 SSHAT and CDR2 FNYEAQ (reference sequence). The CDR3 protein is CASSPQGQSSYNEQFF. The CDR3 region has the DNA TGTGCTAGCAGCCCGCAGGGTCAAAGCTCCTACAATGAGCAGTTCTTC.

The chain links TRBV11-2 to TRBJ2-1, with TRBD1 matching over 7 bases. Germline lookup yields CDR1 SGHAT and CDR2 FQNNGV. The V and J ends lost 3 bases and 6 bases, in that order; junction bases with no gene match: 14. The CDR3 runs 17 residues. The CDR3 loop is CASSLAVARGTGNEQFF. The CDR3 nucleotides are TGTGCCAGCAGCTTGGCGGTGGCCAGGGGGACGGGCAATGAGCAGTTCTTC.

The chain uses TRBV9 and TRBJ2-4; D may be TRBD1 (7 bases). CDR1 and CDR2 from the germline V gene are SGDLS and YYNGEE. Trimming took 3 bases from V and 5 from J, leaving 15 bases between them. This CDR3 is built from 15 residues. CDR3 region: CASSGEGGTENIQYF. As DNA, the CDR3 is TGTGCCAGCAGCGGAGAGGGCGGGACAGAAAACATTCAGTACTTC.

The chain uses TRBV11-2 and TRBJ2-5; D is perhaps TRBD1 (5 bases). Trimming left V 3 bases short and J 4 bases short, with 12 bases between. Germline V gives CDR1 SGHAT, CDR2 FQNNGV. This CDR3 contains 14 residues. The CDR3 loop reads CASSFRQGRETQYF. As DNA, the CDR3 is TGTGCCAGCAGCTTTCGGCAGGGTCGAGAGACCCAGTACTTC.

The CDR3, as DNA: TGCGCCAGCAGAAGGGACAGTTCCACCGGGGAGCTGTTTTTT. Translating gives CASRRDSSTGELFF. The rearrangement joins TRBV5-1 to TRBJ2-2, with 7 bases aligning to TRBD1. Germline V lookup: CDR1 SGHRS, CDR2 YFSETQ. There are 14 residues in the CDR3. The ends lost 5 bases at V and 4 bases at J; junction bases unmatched: 5.

This chain links TRBV5-4 with TRBJ2-5, with 8 positions matching TRBD2. CDR3 length: 16 amino acids. From germline, CDR1 is SGHNT and CDR2 YYREEE (reference sequence). V gave up 2 bases and J gave up 0 bases; unmatched junction bases: 6. The CDR3 DNA sequence: TGTGCCAGCAGCTTTCGGACTAGCCCGTACCAAGAGACCCAGTACTTC. Protein product: CASSFRTSPYQETQYF. The full variable domain, with the rest looked up from reference TRBV5-4 and TRBJ2-5, is ETGVTQSPTHLIKTRGQQVTLRCSSQSGHNTVSWYQQALGQGPQFIFQYYREEENGRGNFPPRFSGLQFPNYSSELNVNALELDDSALYLCASSFRTSPYQETQYFGPGTRLLVL.

This rearrangement joins TRBV27 to TRBJ2-5; D is tentatively TRBD1 or TRBD2 (6 bases each). Judging by the DNA end, TRBJ2-7 fits better; the J call may be wrong. Germline values: CDR1 MNHEY, CDR2 SMNVEV (reference sequence). The CDR3 has 13 amino acids. CDR3 DNA sequence: TGTGCCAGCAGTCCTGGGGGGCCCCACGAGCAGTACTTC. This translates into CASSPGGPHEQYF.

The J gene is TRBJ2-5, the V gene TRBV4-3; D call uncertain. V was clipped by 2 bases and J by 4 bases, with 11 bases between them. CDR1 is LGHNA and CDR2 is YSLEER in the germline V gene. The CDR3 is 14 amino acids. The CDR3 protein is CASSQFEGRETQYF. CDR3 DNA sequence: TGCGCCAGCAGCCAATTCGAAGGGCGAGAGACCCAGTACTTC.

Regarding this clonotype: Relative to the germline gene, one junction end is altered; a read error may explain this. The J gene is TRBJ2-1, the V gene TRBV7-9; 8 nucleotides match TRBD2. There are 12 residues in the CDR3. Germline-derived CDR1 and CDR2 are SEHNR and FQNEAQ (reference sequence). CDR3 DNA: TGTTCCAGCAGCGGGAGCGGCAATGAGCAGTTCTTC. Residues: CSSSGSGNEQFF.

This clonotype was picked up a small number of times. This chain joins TRBV2 and TRBJ2-5; TRBD1 might be the D (6 bases). The germline V gene has CDR1 SNHLY and CDR2 FYNNEI. Trimming cost V 5 bases and J 1 base, with 14 bases left between them. CDR3 size: 15 residues. CDR3 coding DNA: TGTGCCAGCAGTTACGACAAGGGGGTCCAAGAGACCCAGTACTTC. This translates into CASSYDKGVQETQYF.

The gene calls are TRBV6-1 and TRBJ1-5; D perhaps matches TRBD1 (6 bases). Germline-derived CDR1 and CDR2 are MNHNS and SASEGT. V was shortened by 6 bases and J by 7 bases, with 13 bases between the two germline ends. The CDR3 runs 13 residues. The CDR3 region is CASSEQGQQPQHF. CDR3 nucleotide sequence: TGTGCCAGCAGCGAACAGGGCCAGCAGCCCCAGCATTTT.

The J gene is TRBJ2-5, the V gene TRBV7-2; 7 bases line up with TRBD1. The CDR3 extends over 16 amino acids. The V segment lost 3 bases and the J segment 0 bases; nucleotides outside the gene matches: 7. CDR1 is SGHTA, CDR2 FQGNSA, per germline. CDR3 residues: CASSLVTGINQETQYF. CDR3 coding DNA: TGTGCCAGCAGCTTGGTGACAGGGATAAACCAAGAGACCCAGTACTTC.

This clonotype has only a few counts. The CDR3 protein is CASSQGAGTTEAFF. CDR3 DNA: TGCGCCAGCAGCCAAGGGGCAGGGACCACTGAAGCTTTCTTT. The chain combines TRBV4-3 with TRBJ1-1; maybe TRBD1 (5 bases). Germline lookup yields CDR1 LGHNA and CDR2 YSLEER. V shed 1 base and J shed 4 bases, with 10 bases lying between them. The length of the CDR3 is 14 residues.